This T cell receptor (beta chain) was sequenced for a study of blood T cell repertoires in COVID-19. The germline V gene has CDR1 SNHLY and CDR2 FYNNEI. The CDR3 is 17 residues long. V dropped 4 bases and J dropped 0; count of bases not matched to a gene: 8. Per the original data handling: Amplified reference gene primers provided the basis for estimating nucleated cell counts. Some clones are missing from TCRdb's copy, which holds only in-frame ones; the method was immunoSEQ multiplex PCR. V and J calls and clone size come straight from that table; D and trimming were deduced from the DNA. The sample comprises 25,000 to 35,000 clones, around nine tenths of which are singletons, and more than 10% rests with the top ten.

Material: peripheral blood. This receptor was taken from a human donor in a cohort sampled during active COVID-19. The donor label of this sample is uncertain. V gene TRBV2 combines with J gene TRBJ2-7; TRBD1 matches 11 bases. The CDR3 bases are TGTGCCAGCAGTGGGGGGCCCGGGACAGGGGGCTCCTACGAGCAGTACTTC. Translated: CASSGGPGTGGSYEQYF.